This TCR beta chain was retrieved from a study of OX40 agonist ivuxolimab in advanced cancers. Study information: Cohort: approximately 79% men, mean age about 60, aged about 20 to 90. Whole-study findings and limits: Dosing at 0.1 to 3.0 mg/kg was accompanied by clonal expansion of CD4+ and CD8+ blood T cells by week 6. Among T cells, CD8+ cells averaged more expanded clones than CD4+ cells.

If patients had autoimmune disease history or systemic immunosuppression, they were excluded. The germline V gene has CDR1 MNHEY and CDR2 SMNVEV (reference sequence). Trimming took 0 bases from V and 1 from J, leaving 15 bases between them. The CDR3 has 17 residues. The data were produced by immunoSEQ multiplex PCR, yet TCRdb's version contains in-frame clones alone and is incomplete. The repertoire holds 60,000 to 85,000 clones, with 94% as singletons. On this clone itself: What it recognizes is unknown.

The sequence came from an adult with an advanced solid tumor such as melanoma, head and neck, liver or kidney cancer. Material: CD4+ or CD8+ T cells sorted from blood, obtained in a trial of the OX40 agonist ivuxolimab. The chain carries TRBV27 and TRBJ1-2, with D unresolved. This CDR3 reads CASSLSGGTHINYGYTF. CDR3 coding DNA: TGTGCCAGCAGTTTATCCGGTGGAACCCACATTAACTATGGCTACACCTTC.